The 23 T cell receptor beta chains below all came from one sample that was sequenced in a study of blood T cell repertoires in COVID-19. This table comes from immunoSEQ multiplex PCR, and its TCRdb copy is limited to in-frame clones, with some not included. The sample records 40,000 to 55,000 clones, less than 85% being singletons. What was sequenced was peripheral blood. These receptors came from a woman aged 70 to 79 with acute or convalescent COVID-19.

The V and J genes are TRBV6-6 and TRBJ2-4; tentatively, D is TRBD2 (6 bases). Between the trimmed V and J ends, which lost 4 bases and 2 bases, there was a span of 9 bases. CDR3 length: 14 amino acids. The V gene's germline CDR1 is MNHNY and CDR2 SVGAGI (reference sequence). CDR3 sequence: CASSLGGSKNIQYF. In DNA form, the CDR3 reads TGTGCCAGCAGTTTGGGGGGTTCCAAAAACATTCAGTACTTC.

This rearrangement joins TRBV10-3 to TRBJ1-2, with 7 positions matching TRBD1. V shed 6 bases and J 7 bases; nucleotides not matched to a gene: 5. Germline V CDR1 and CDR2: ENHRY, SYGVKD. This CDR3 is built from 12 residues. CDR3 nucleotide sequence: TGTGCCATCAGCACAGGGGTCGCTGGCTACACCTTC. This codes for CAISTGVAGYTF.

V and J are TRBV18 and TRBJ1-5, with 8 bases fitting TRBD1. Germline V gives CDR1 KGHSH, CDR2 LQKENI. With V trimmed by 4 bases and J by 7 bases, 15 bases remained unmatched. This CDR3 contains 17 residues. The CDR3 sequence is CASSLGQVGRNGQPQHF. Written as DNA, the CDR3 is TGTGCCAGCTCACTGGGACAGGTAGGACGTAACGGGCAGCCCCAGCATTTT.

The J gene is TRBJ2-5, the V gene TRBV5-1; TRBD2 matches 7 bases. With V trimmed by 0 bases and J by 2 bases, 13 bases remained unmatched. This CDR3 comprises 18 residues. Per the germline V gene, CDR1 is SGHRS and CDR2 is YFSETQ. The CDR3 spells CASSLALVGGSAQETQYF. CDR3 sequence (DNA): TGCGCCAGCAGCTTGGCCCTAGTGGGAGGGAGCGCACAAGAGACCCAGTACTTC.

The gene calls are TRBV9 and TRBJ2-3, with TRBD2 identical over 13 bases. Trimming cost V 3 bases and J 2 bases; bases outside gene matches: 12. CDR3 length: 19 amino acids. The germline gives CDR1 SGDLS, CDR2 YYNGEE. In DNA, the CDR3 is TGTGCCAGCAGCGCCCGACTAGCGGGAGGAGGCACGTTCACAGATACGCAGTATTTT. Encoded protein: CASSARLAGGGTFTDTQYF.

This clone has a single count. This rearrangement joins TRBV7-6 to TRBJ2-1, with 7 bases that match TRBD2. From germline, CDR1 is SGHVS and CDR2 FNYEAQ. The junction had 6 bases not matched to a gene; V was cut back by 1 base and J by 0 bases. CDR3 length: 17 amino acids. The CDR3 here is CASSLVSGGRSYNEQFF. CDR3 in DNA: TGTGCCAGCAGCTTAGTTTCGGGAGGACGCTCCTACAATGAGCAGTTCTTC.

The chain combines TRBV28 with TRBJ1-3, with no clear D. Trimming cost V 8 bases and J 6 bases, with 11 bases left between them. Germline V gene data show CDR1 as MDHEN and CDR2 as SYDVKM. The CDR3 covers 12 residues. Written as DNA, the CDR3 is TGTGCCAGCCGCGGTGTTGTAAACACCATATATTTT. Protein product: CASRGVVNTIYF.

The rearrangement joins TRBV11-2 to TRBJ2-3, with 12 bases identical to TRBD2. The CDR3 is 19 residues long. CDR1 is SGHAT, CDR2 FQNNGV, per germline. After removal of 5 bases from V and 2 bases from J, the junction contained 14 bases not matched to a gene. The CDR3 is CASSAGWTSGTPNTDTQYF. The CDR3 DNA is TGTGCCAGCAGCGCCGGTTGGACTAGCGGGACCCCGAACACAGATACGCAGTATTTT.

This rearrangement joins TRBV18 to TRBJ1-1, with D perhaps matching TRBD1 (6 bases). Trimming removed 1 base from V and 5 bases from J, with 11 bases in between. From germline, CDR1 is KGHSH and CDR2 LQKENI. The CDR3 length is 14 residues. The CDR3 DNA reads TGTGCCAGCTCACCACAGGGGGGGGGAACTGAAGCTTTCTTT. Protein: CASSPQGGGTEAFF.

This rearrangement joins TRBV11-3 to TRBJ2-5; the D gene is possibly TRBD1 (6 bases). CDR1 SGHNT and CDR2 YENEEA come from the germline V gene. CDR3 size: 18 residues. V was cut by 4 bases and J by 2 bases, with 23 bases left in between. CDR3 DNA: TGTGCCAGCAGCTCCTGGGACACCTCAACGGCCACGCAAGAGACCCAGTACTTC. Translating gives CASSSWDTSTATQETQYF.

The chain uses TRBV3-1 (or the pseudogene TRBV3-2) and TRBJ2-3; 11 positions match TRBD2. Germline V gene sequence: CDR1 LGHDT, CDR2 YNNKEL (reference sequence). After removal of 4 bases from V and 6 bases from J, the junction contained 12 bases not matched to a gene. The CDR3 contains 17 residues. The CDR3 bases are TGTGCCAGCAGCCGAAGAACTAGCGGGAGTACGCTCGATACGCAGTATTTT. Amino acids: CASSRRTSGSTLDTQYF.

The chain carries TRBV12-5 and TRBJ2-1; TRBD2 might be the D (5 bases). Germline assignment: CDR1 LGHNT and CDR2 FRNRAP. Trimming took off 0 bases at V and 0 bases at J, with 15 bases between the two ends. This CDR3 contains 18 residues. This chain's CDR3 is CASGLVEDGKSSYNEQFF. The CDR3 bases are TGTGCTAGTGGTTTGGTGGAGGACGGGAAGAGCTCCTACAATGAGCAGTTCTTC.

J is TRBJ1-2 and V is TRBV6-2 or TRBV6-3; D is perhaps TRBD1 (5 bases). Germline-derived CDR1 and CDR2 are MNHEY and SVGEGT. V was trimmed by 5 bases and J by 8 bases, leaving 15 bases between them. This CDR3 is 13 amino acids long. The CDR3 sequence is CASSDTGSKGYTF. The DNA for the CDR3 is TGTGCCAGCAGTGACACAGGTTCTAAGGGCTACACCTTC.

DNA for the CDR3: TGTGCCAGCAGTCGGACAGATACAGCCTACGAGCAGTACTTC. This encodes CASSRTDTAYEQYF. The V call is TRBV6-5, the J call TRBJ2-7; D possibly corresponds to TRBD1 (6 bases). V dropped 5 bases and J dropped 2 bases, with 13 bases sitting between them. The germline CDR1 and CDR2 sequences are MNHEY and SVGAGI. The CDR3 totals 14 residues.

To note about this clone: Distinct nucleotide sequences in the sample also encode this CDR3. V is TRBV12-3 or TRBV12-4 and J is TRBJ2-7, with 11 bases matching TRBD1. This CDR3 contains 13 residues. V gave up 6 bases and J gave up 7 bases; unmatched junction bases: 5. The CDR3 coding sequence is TGTGCCAGCAGCCATGGGACAGGGGGGGAGCAGTACTTC. Translated: CASSHGTGGEQYF.

V is TRBV28 and J is TRBJ1-6, with D possibly being TRBD1 (5 bases). Trimming shortened V by 2 bases and J by 0 bases, and 11 bases separated the two germline ends. CDR1 MDHEN and CDR2 SYDVKM come from the germline V gene. CDR3 size: 17 residues. This CDR3 is CASSLMQGSSYNSPLHF. For the CDR3, the DNA is TGTGCCAGCAGTTTAATGCAGGGCAGCTCCTATAATTCACCCCTCCACTTT.

The chain joins TRBV6-5 to TRBJ2-1; 10 bases match TRBD2. The germline V gene encodes CDR1 MNHEY and CDR2 SVGAGI. This CDR3 comprises 14 residues. The V segment lost 6 bases and the J segment 7 bases; nucleotides outside the gene matches: 6. CDR3 in amino acids: CASRPASGRNEQFF. CDR3 DNA sequence: TGTGCCAGCAGGCCGGCTAGCGGGAGAAATGAGCAGTTCTTC.

The chain uses TRBV18 and TRBJ1-3, with D possibly being TRBD1 (6 bases). The CDR3 length is 16 residues. Per germline, CDR1 KGHSH and CDR2 LQKENI. With 3 bases removed from V and 4 bases from J, the gap between germline ends came to 16 bases. The CDR3 sequence is CASSPLSRGAGNTIYF. In DNA form, the CDR3 reads TGTGCCAGCTCACCCCTCTCCAGGGGTGCAGGAAACACCATATATTTT.

The rearrangement uses TRBV7-6 and TRBJ2-5; the match to TRBD2 covers 15 bases. The CDR3 has 16 amino acids. The germline CDR1 and CDR2 sequences are SGHVS and FNYEAQ. The V gene end was trimmed by 6 bases and the J gene end by 6 bases; junction bases not matched to a gene: 8. Here the CDR3 reads CASSHGLAGGPQTQYF. The CDR3 bases are TGTGCCAGCAGTCATGGACTAGCGGGAGGGCCGCAGACCCAGTACTTC.

The gene calls are TRBV5-6 and TRBJ1-3; D is possibly TRBD1 (5 bases). Germline loops: CDR1 SGHDT, CDR2 YYEEEE. The CDR3 is 14 residues long. The germline V and J ends were trimmed by 2 bases and 10 bases, with 16 bases remaining between them. The CDR3 sequence: CASSFGGEFRTIYF. The DNA of the CDR3 is TGTGCCAGCAGCTTCGGGGGGGAGTTTCGAACCATATATTTT.

The chain has TRBV5-4 and TRBJ1-4; D is unclear. CDR3 length: 14 amino acids. The germline V and J ends were trimmed by 1 base and 10 bases, with 14 bases remaining between them. Germline values: CDR1 SGHNT, CDR2 YYREEE (reference sequence). DNA of the CDR3: TGTGCCAGCAGCTTGTATGGTTCCCGGGGAAAACTGTTTTTT. It codes for CASSLYGSRGKLFF.

The rearrangement links TRBV7-6 to TRBJ2-6, with 10 bases aligning to TRBD2. CDR1 is SGHVS, CDR2 FNYEAQ, per germline. This CDR3 comprises 18 residues. V lost 2 bases, J lost 0 bases, and 4 bases stayed unmatched. CDR3 region: CASSLILAGASGANVLTF. The CDR3 nucleotides read TGTGCCAGCAGCTTAATTCTAGCGGGGGCCTCTGGGGCCAACGTCCTGACTTTC.

J is TRBJ1-2 and V is TRBV27; 9 nucleotides align to TRBD1. The CDR3 runs 14 residues. In germline, CDR1 is MNHEY, CDR2 SMNVEV (reference sequence). V lost 4 bases and J lost 3; bases outside the gene matches: 3. The DNA for the CDR3 is TGTGCCAGCAGTTCGGGACAGGGTGACTATGGCTACACCTTC. Its translation is CASSSGQGDYGYTF.